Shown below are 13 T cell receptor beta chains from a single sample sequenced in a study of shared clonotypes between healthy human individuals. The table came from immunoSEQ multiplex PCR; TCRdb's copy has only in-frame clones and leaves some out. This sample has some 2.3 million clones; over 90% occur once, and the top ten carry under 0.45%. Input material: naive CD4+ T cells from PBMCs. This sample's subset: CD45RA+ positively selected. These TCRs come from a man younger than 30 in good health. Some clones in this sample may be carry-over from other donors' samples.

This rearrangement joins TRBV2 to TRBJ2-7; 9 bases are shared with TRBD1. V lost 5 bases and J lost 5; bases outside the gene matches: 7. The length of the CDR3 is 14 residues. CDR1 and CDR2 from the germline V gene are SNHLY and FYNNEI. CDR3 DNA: TGTGCCAGCAGTCAGGACAGGGGAGTCAACGAGCAGTACTTC. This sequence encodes CASSQDRGVNEQYF.

The CDR3 loop is CASSLAIGGGGYTF. CDR3 coding DNA: TGTGCCAGCAGCTTAGCCATAGGTGGCGGTGGCTACACCTTC. The chain uses TRBV11-2 and TRBJ1-2, with D uncertain. This CDR3 has 14 amino acids. V was shortened by 1 base and J by 7 bases, with 13 bases between the two germline ends. Germline values: CDR1 SGHAT, CDR2 FQNNGV.

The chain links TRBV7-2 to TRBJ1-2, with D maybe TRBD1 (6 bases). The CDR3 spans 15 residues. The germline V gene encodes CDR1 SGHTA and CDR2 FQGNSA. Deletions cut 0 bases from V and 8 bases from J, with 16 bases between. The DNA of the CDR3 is TGTGCCAGCAGCTTAGCCAGGGGACCAGGGTCGGGCTACACCTTC. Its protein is CASSLARGPGSGYTF.

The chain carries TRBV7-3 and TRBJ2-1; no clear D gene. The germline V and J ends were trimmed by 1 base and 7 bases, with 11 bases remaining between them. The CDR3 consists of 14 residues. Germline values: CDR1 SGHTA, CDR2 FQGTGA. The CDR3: CASSLIGWGNEQFF. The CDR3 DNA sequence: TGTGCCAGCAGCTTAATTGGTTGGGGTAATGAGCAGTTCTTC.

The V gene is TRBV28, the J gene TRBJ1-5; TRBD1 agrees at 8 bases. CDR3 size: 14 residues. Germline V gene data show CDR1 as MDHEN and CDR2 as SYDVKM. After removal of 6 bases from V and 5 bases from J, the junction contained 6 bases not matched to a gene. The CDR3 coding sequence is TGTGCCAGCAGACGACAGGGGAGGTATCAGCCCCAGCATTTT. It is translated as CASRRQGRYQPQHF.

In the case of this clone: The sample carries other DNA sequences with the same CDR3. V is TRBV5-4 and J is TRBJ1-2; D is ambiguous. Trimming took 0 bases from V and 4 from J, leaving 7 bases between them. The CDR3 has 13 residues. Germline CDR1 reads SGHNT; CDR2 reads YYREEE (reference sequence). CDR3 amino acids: CASSLDSAYGYTF. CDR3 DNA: TGTGCCAGCAGCTTGGACTCAGCCTATGGCTACACCTTC. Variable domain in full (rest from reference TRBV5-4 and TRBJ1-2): ETGVTQSPTHLIKTRGQQVTLRCSSQSGHNTVSWYQQALGQGPQFIFQYYREEENGRGNFPPRFSGLQFPNYSSELNVNALELDDSALYLCASSLDSAYGYTFGSGTRLTVV.

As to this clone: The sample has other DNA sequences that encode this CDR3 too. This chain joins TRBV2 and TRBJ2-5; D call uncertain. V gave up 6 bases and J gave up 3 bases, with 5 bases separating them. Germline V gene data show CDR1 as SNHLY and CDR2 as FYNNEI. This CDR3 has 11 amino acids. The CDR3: CASRTKETQYF. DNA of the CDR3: TGTGCCAGCAGGACGAAAGAGACCCAGTACTTC.

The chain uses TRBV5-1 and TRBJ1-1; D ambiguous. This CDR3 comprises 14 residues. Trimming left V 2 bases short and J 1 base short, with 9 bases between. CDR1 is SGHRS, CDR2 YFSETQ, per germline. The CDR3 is CASSLRSGNTEAFF. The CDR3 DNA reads TGCGCCAGCAGCTTACGCTCAGGGAACACTGAAGCTTTCTTT.

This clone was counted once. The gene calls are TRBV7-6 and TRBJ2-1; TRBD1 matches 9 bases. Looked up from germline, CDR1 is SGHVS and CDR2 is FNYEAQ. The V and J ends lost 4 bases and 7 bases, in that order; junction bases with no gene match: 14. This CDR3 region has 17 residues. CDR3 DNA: TGTGCCAGCAGCTCCGGACAGGGGTGGGTGAAAGTGAATGAGCAGTTCTTC. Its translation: CASSSGQGWVKVNEQFF.

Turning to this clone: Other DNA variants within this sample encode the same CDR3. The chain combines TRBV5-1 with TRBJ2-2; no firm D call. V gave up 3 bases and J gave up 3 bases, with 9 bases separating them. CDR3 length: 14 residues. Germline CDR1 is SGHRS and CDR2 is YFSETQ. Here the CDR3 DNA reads TGCGCCAGCAGCTCAATCGCAGACACCGGGGAGCTGTTTTTT. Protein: CASSSIADTGELFF.

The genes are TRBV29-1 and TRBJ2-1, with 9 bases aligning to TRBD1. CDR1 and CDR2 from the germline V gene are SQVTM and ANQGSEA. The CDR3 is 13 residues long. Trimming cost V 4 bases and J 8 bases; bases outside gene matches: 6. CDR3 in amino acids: CSVGGQGPHEQFF. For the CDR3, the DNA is TGCAGCGTTGGGGGACAGGGTCCCCATGAGCAGTTCTTC.

CDR3 sequence reads: CASSYFSGSGQNIQYF. The CDR3 bases are TGTGCCAGCAGTTACTTTTCGGGGAGTGGGCAAAACATTCAGTACTTC. The genes are TRBV6-6 and TRBJ2-4, with a tentative D call TRBD2 (5 bases). With 1 base removed from V and 5 bases from J, the gap between germline ends came to 15 bases. The CDR3 has 16 residues. Germline-derived CDR1 and CDR2 are MNHNY and SVGAGI (reference sequence).

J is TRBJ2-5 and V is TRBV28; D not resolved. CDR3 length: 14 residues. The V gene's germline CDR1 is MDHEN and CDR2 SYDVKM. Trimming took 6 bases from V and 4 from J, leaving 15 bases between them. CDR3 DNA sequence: TGTGCCAGCAGGCCTGGTAGGGCCAGAGAGACCCAGTACTTC. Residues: CASRPGRARETQYF.